This TCR beta chain appears in the sequencing data of a study of blood T cell repertoires in COVID-19. Across the whole study: T cells, B-cell-depleted T cells, or PBMCs provided the cDNA or gDNA that served as material.

With 0 bases clipped from V and 2 bases from J, the junction kept 4 bases outside the gene matches. The germline V gene has CDR1 LGHDT and CDR2 YNNKEL (reference sequence). This CDR3 is 16 amino acids long. Assay used: immunoSEQ multiplex PCR; TCRdb lists only in-frame clones, some missing. The sample consists of fewer than 250,000 clones, approximately 90% of them appearing once. Input material: PBMCs or T cells enriched from blood (not recorded which). The chain employs TRBV3-1 (or the pseudogene TRBV3-2) and TRBJ2-3, with 8 bases lining up with TRBD1. This TCR was sampled from a man aged 25 to 45 who had recovered from COVID-19. The DNA of the CDR3 is TGTGCCAGCAGCCAAGAGGGGGGACAGGACACAGATACGCAGTATTTT. Residues: CASSQEGGQDTDTQYF.